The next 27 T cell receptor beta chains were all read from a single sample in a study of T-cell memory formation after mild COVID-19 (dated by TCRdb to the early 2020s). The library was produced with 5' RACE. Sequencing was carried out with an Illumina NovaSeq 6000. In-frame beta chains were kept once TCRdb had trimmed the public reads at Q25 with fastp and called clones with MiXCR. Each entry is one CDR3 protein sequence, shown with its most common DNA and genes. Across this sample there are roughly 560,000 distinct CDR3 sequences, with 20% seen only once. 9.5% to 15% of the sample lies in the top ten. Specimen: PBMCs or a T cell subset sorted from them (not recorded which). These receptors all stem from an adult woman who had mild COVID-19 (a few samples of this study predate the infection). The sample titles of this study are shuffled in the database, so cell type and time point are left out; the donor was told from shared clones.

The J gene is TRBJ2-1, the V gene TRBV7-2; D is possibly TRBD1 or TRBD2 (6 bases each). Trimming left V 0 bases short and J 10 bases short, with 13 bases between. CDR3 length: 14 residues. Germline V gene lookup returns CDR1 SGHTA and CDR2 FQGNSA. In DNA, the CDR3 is TGTGCCAGCAGCTTAGCGCGAAGGGGGGAAGAGCAGTTCTTC. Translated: CASSLARRGEEQFF.

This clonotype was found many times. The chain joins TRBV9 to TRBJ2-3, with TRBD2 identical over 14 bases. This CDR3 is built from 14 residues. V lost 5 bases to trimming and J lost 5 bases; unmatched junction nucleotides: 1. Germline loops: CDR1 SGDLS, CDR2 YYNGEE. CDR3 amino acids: CASSGTSGGDTQYF. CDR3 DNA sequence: TGTGCCAGCAGTGGGACTAGCGGGGGAGATACGCAGTATTTT.

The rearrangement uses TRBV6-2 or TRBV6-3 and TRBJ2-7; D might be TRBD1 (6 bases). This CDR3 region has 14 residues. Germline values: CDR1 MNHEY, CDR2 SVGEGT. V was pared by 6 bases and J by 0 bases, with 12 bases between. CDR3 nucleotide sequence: TGTGCCAGCAGCACTTCGGGACACTCCTACGAGCAGTACTTC. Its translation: CASSTSGHSYEQYF.

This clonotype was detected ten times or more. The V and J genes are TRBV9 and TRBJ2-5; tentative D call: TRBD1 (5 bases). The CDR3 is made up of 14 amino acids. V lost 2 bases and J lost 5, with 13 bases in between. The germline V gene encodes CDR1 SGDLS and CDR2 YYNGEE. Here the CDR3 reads CASSVKGAGETQYF. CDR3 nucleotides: TGTGCCAGCAGCGTGAAAGGGGCCGGGGAGACCCAGTACTTC. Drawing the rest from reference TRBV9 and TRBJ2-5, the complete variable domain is DSGVTQTPKHLITATGQRVTLRCSPRSGDLSVYWYQQSLDQGLQFLIQYYNGEERAKGNILERFSAQQFPDLHSELNLSSLELGDSALYFCASSVKGAGETQYFGPGTRLLVL.

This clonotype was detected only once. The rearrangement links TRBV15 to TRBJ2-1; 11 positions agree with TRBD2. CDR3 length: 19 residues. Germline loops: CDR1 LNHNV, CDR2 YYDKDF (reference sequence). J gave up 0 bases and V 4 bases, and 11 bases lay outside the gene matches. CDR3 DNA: TGTGCCACCAGCAACATCCTAGCGGGAGGTCCTAGCTCCTACAATGAGCAGTTCTTC. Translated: CATSNILAGGPSSYNEQFF.

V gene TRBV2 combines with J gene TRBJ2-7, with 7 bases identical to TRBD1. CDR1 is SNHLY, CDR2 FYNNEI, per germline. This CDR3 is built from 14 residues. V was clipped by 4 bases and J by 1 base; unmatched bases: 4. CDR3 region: CASSGQGVSYEQYF. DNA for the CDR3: TGTGCCAGCAGTGGACAGGGAGTATCCTACGAGCAGTACTTC.

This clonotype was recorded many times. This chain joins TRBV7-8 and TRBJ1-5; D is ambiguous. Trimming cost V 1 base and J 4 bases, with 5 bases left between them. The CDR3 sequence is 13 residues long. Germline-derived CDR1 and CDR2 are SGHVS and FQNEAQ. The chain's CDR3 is CASSLERNQPQHF. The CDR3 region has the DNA TGTGCCAGCAGCTTAGAAAGGAATCAGCCCCAGCATTTT. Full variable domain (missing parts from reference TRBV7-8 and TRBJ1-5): GAGVSQSPRYKVAKRGQDVALRCDPISGHVSLFWYQQALGQGPEFLTYFQNEAQLDKSGLPSDRFFAERPEGSVSTLKIQRTQQEDSAVYLCASSLERNQPQHFGDGTRLSIL.

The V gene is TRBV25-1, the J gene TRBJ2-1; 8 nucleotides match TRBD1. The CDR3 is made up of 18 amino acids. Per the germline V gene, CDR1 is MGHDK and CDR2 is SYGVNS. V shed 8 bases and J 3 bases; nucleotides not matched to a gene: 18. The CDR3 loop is CASLATAGTGDNYNEQFF. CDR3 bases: TGTGCCAGCCTTGCCACCGCCGGGACAGGAGATAACTACAATGAGCAGTTCTTC.

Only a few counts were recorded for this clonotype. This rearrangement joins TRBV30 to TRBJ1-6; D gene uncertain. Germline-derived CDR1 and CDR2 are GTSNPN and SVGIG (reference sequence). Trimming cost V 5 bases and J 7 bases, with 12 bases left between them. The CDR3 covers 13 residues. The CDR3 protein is CAWDPVGNSPLHF. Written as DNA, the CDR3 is TGTGCCTGGGACCCGGTCGGAAATTCACCCCTCCACTTT.

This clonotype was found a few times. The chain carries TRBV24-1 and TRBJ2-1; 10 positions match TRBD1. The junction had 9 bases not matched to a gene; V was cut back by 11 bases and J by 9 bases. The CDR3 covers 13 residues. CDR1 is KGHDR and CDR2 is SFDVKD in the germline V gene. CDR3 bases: TGTGCCATCCGGGACAGGGGTTTGGGTGAGCAGTTCTTC. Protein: CAIRDRGLGEQFF.

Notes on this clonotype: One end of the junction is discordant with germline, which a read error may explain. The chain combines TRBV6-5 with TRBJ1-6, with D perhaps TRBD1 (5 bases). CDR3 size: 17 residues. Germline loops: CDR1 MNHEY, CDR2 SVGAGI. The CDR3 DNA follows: TGTTCCAGCAGTTACTCTTGGGGGAGCTCCTATAATTCACCCCTCCACTTT. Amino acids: CSSSYSWGSSYNSPLHF.

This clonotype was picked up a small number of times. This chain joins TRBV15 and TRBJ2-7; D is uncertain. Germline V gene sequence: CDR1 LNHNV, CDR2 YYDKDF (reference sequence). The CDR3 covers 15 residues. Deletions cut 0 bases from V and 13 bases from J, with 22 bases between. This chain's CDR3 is CATSRDATLGDVIYF. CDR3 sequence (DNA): TGTGCCACCAGCAGAGATGCTACTTTGGGCGACGTAATCTACTTC.

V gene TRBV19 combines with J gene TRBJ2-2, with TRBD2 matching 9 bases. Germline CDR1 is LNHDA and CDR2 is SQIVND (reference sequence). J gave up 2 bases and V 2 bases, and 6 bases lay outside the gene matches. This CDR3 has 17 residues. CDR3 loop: CASSITRLAANTGELFF. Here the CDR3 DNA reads TGTGCCAGTAGTATAACCCGACTAGCGGCCAACACCGGGGAGCTGTTTTTT.

The CDR3 sequence is CASSPTTSSYEQYF. The CDR3 bases are TGCGCCAGCAGCCCCACGACATCCTCCTACGAGCAGTACTTC. V is TRBV5-1 and J is TRBJ2-7; no firm D call. The CDR3 extends over 14 amino acids. With 4 bases removed from V and 0 bases from J, the gap between germline ends came to 11 bases. CDR1 and CDR2 from the germline V gene are SGHRS and YFSETQ.

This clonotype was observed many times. CDR3 DNA sequence: TGCAGCCCTAGCCCTCTGGACGGGCCGAAAACCTACGAGCAGTACTTC. Translating it yields CSPSPLDGPKTYEQYF. The rearrangement joins TRBV20-1 to TRBJ2-7; D perhaps matches TRBD2 (5 bases). This CDR3 comprises 16 residues. Germline values: CDR1 DFQATT, CDR2 SNEGSKA (reference sequence).

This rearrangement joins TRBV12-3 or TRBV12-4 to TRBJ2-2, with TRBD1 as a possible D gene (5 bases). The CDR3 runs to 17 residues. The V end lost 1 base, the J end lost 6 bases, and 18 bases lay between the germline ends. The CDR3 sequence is CASSLEYDDRQAGELFF. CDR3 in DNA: TGTGCCAGCAGTTTAGAGTACGACGACAGACAAGCCGGGGAGCTGTTTTTT.

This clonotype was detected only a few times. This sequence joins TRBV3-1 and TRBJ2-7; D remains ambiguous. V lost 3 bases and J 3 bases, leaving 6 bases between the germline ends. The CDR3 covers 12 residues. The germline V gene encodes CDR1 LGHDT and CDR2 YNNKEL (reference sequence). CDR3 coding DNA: TGTGCCAGCAGCCAGTTCGGCTACGAGCAGTACTTC. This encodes CASSQFGYEQYF.

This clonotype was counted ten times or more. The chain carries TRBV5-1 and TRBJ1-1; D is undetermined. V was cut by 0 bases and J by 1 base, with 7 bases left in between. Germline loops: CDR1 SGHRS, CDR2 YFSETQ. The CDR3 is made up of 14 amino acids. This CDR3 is CASSLEQKNTEAFF. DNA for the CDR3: TGCGCCAGCAGCTTGGAACAGAAGAACACTGAAGCTTTCTTT.

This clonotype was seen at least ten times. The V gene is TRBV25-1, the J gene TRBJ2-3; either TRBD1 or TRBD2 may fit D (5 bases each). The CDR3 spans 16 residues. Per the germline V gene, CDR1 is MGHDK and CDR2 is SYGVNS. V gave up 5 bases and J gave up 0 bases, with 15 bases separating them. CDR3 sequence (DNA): TGTGCCAGCAGTCCCCATGTGGGGGAAAGCACAGATACGCAGTATTTT. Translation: CASSPHVGESTDTQYF.

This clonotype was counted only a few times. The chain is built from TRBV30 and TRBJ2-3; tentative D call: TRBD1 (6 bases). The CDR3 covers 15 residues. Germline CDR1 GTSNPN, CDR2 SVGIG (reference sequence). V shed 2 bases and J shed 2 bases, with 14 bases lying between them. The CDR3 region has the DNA TGTGCCTGGAGTCGTGACAGGACCTACACAGATACGCAGTATTTT. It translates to CAWSRDRTYTDTQYF.

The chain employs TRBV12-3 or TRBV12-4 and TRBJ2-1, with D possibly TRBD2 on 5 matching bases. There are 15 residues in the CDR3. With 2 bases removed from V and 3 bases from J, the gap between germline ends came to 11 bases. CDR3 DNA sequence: TGTGCCAGCAGTTTAATAGCGTCCCTCTACAATGAGCAGTTCTTC. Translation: CASSLIASLYNEQFF.

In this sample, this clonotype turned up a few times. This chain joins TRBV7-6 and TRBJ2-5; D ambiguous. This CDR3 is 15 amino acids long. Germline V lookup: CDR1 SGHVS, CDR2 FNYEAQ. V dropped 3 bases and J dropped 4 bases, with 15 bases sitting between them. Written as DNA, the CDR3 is TGTGCCAGCAGCTTGGGCCGAGGTCCGAGAGAGACCCAGTACTTC. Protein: CASSLGRGPRETQYF. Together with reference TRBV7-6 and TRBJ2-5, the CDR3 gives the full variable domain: GAGVSQSPRYKVTKRGQDVALRCDPISGHVSLYWYRQALGQGPEFLTYFNYEAQQDKSGLPNDRFSAERPEGSISTLTIQRTEQRDSAMYRCASSLGRGPRETQYFGPGTRLLVL.

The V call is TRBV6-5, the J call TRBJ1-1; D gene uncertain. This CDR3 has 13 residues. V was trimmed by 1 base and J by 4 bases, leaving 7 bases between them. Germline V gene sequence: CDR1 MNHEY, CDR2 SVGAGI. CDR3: CASSYFRGTEAFF. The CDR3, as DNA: TGTGCCAGCAGTTACTTCCGGGGCACTGAAGCTTTCTTT.

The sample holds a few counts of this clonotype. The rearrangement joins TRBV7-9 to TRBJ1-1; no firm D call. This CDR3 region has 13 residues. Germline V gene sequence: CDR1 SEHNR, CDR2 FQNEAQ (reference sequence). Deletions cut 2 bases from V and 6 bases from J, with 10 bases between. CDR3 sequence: CASSLLDEAEAFF. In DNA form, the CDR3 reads TGTGCCAGCAGCTTACTTGATGAGGCTGAAGCTTTCTTT.

The CDR3 nucleotides are TGTGCCAGCAGCCATCCGACAGAGAACACTGAAGCTTTCTTT. It is translated as CASSHPTENTEAFF. The chain has TRBV5-4 and TRBJ1-1; tentatively, D is TRBD1 (5 bases). From germline, CDR1 is SGHNT and CDR2 YYREEE (reference sequence). V was pared by 4 bases and J by 1 base, with 11 bases between. The CDR3 runs to 14 residues.

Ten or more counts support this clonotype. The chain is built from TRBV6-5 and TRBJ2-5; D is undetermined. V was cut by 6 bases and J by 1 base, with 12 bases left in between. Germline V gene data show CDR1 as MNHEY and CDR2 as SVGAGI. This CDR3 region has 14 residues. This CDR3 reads CASSREPSQETQYF. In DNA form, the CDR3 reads TGTGCCAGCAGCCGCGAACCATCCCAAGAGACCCAGTACTTC.

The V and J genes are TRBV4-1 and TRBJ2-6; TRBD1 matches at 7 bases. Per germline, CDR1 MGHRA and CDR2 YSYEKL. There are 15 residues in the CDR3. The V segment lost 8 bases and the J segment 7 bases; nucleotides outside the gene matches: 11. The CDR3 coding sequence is TGCGCCAGCCGGACAATACAGGGGTCAGCCAACGTCCTGACTTTC. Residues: CASRTIQGSANVLTF.